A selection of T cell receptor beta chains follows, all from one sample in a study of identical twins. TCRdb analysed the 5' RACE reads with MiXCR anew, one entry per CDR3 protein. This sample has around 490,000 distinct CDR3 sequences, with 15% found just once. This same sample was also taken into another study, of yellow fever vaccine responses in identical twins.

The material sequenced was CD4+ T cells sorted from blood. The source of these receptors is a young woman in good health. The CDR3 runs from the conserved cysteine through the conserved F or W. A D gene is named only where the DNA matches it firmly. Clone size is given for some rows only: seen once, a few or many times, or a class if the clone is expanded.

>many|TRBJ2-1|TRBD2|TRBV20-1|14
TGCAGTGCTAGATGGCGGGAGAGGAAGAATGAGCAGTTCTTC
CSARWRERKNEQFF
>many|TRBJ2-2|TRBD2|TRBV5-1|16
TGCGCCAGCAGCCGAGACACTAGCGGGAGGCCCGGGGAGCTGTTTTTT
CASSRDTSGRPGELFF
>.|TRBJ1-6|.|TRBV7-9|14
TGTGCCAGCAGCTTGGCAGGGATAAATTCACCCCTCCACTTT
CASSLAGINSPLHF
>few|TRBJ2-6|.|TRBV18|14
TGTGCCAGCTCACCACCACAGGGCGCCAACGTCCTGACTTTC
CASSPPQGANVLTF
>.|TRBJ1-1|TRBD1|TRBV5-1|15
TGCGCCAGCAGCTGGGGGGACAGAGACAACACTGAAGCTTTCTTT
CASSWGDRDNTEAFF
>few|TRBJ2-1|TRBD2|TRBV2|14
TGTGCCAGCAGAAGACTAGCGGGAGTAAATGAGCAGTTCTTC
CASRRLAGVNEQFF
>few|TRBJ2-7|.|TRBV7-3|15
TGTGCCAGCAGCGAAGGGTCGGGGAGCTCCTACGAGCAGTACTTC
CASSEGSGSSYEQYF
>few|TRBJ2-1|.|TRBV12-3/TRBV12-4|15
TGTGCCAGCAGTTTATGGCGTGGCAGGGGCAATGAGCAGTTCTTC
CASSLWRGRGNEQFF
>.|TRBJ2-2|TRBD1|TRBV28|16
TGTGCCAGCAGACCTACCGGGACAGCGAACACCGGGGAGCTGTTTTTT
CASRPTGTANTGELFF
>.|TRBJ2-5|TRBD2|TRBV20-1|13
TGCAGTGCTTGGACTAGCGGAAAAGAGACCCAGTACTTC
CSAWTSGKETQYF
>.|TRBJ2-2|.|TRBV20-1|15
TGCAGTGTCCCCACCCCCAGCCTGGGCACCGGGGAGCTGTTTTTT
CSVPTPSLGTGELFF
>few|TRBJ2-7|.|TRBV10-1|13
TGCGCCAGCAGTGGGGCCAGGGGAGGCGAGCAGTACTTC
CASSGARGGEQYF
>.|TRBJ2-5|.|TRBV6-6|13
TGTGCCAGCAGTTCGACATTTTTGGAGACCCAGTACTTC
CASSSTFLETQYF
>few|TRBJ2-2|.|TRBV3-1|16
TGTGCCAGCAGCCATGGATTGGCCAGGGGAGCCGGGGAGCTGTTTTTT
CASSHGLARGAGELFF
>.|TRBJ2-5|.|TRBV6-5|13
TGTGCCAGCAGTTACTCAGGTCCCGAGACCCAGTACTTC
CASSYSGPETQYF
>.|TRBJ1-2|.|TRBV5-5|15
TGTGCCAGCAGCCCGCAGGGAGGTGGTAACTATGGCTACACCTTC
CASSPQGGGNYGYTF
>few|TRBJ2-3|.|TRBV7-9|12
TGTGCCAGCAGCCGAGTCGCAGATACGCAGTATTTT
CASSRVADTQYF
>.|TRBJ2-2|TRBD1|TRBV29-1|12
TGCAGCGGGGGACAGGGCCTCGGGGAGCTGTTTTTT
CSGGQGLGELFF
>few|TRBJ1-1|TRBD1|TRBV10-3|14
TGTGCCATCAGTGGGGACAGGGGGAACACTGAAGCTTTCTTT
CAISGDRGNTEAFF
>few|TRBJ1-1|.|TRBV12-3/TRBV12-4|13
TGTGCCAGCAGTTCGCTACCTGGGACTGAAGCTTTCTTT
CASSSLPGTEAFF
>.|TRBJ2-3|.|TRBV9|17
TGTGCCAGCAGCCCCCGACCCCAGACGGGGGGCACAGATACGCAGTATTTT
CASSPRPQTGGTDTQYF
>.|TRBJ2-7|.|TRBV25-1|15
TGTGCCAGCAGTGACCCGACACGTACCTCCTACGAGCAGTACTTC
CASSDPTRTSYEQYF
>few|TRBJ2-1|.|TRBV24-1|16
TGTGCCACCAGTGATTTTTCTTCTGGGAGCACCTATGAGCAGTTCTTC
CATSDFSSGSTYEQFF
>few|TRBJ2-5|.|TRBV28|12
TGTGCCAGCAGTCTCCAAGACCGGACCCAGTACTTC
CASSLQDRTQYF
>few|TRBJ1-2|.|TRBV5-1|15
TGCGCCAGCAGCTTGGCAAACCGGGACGGTGATGGCTACACCTTC
CASSLANRDGDGYTF
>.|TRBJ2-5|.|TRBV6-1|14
TGTGCCAGCAGCGGGGACCGGCCCCAAGAGACCCAGTACTTC
CASSGDRPQETQYF
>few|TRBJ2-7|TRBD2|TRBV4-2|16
TGTGCCAGCAGCCAAGAGGGGACTAGCGGGACCTACGAGCAGTACTTC
CASSQEGTSGTYEQYF
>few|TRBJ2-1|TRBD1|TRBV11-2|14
TGTGCCAGCAGTCGGAACAGGGGGCTCGATGAGCAGTTCTTC
CASSRNRGLDEQFF
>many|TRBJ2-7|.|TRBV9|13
TGTGCCAGCAGCGTAGATATCTCCTACGAGCAGTACTTC
CASSVDISYEQYF
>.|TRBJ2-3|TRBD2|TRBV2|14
TGTGCCAGCAGTGAAAGCGGGAGGGGGTATACGCAGTATTTT
CASSESGRGYTQYF
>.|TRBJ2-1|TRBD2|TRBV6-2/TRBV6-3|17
TGTGCCAGCAGGCAGGGACTAGCGGGAGCCCTTAGGAATGAGCAGTTCTTC
CASRQGLAGALRNEQFF